The rows below give T cell receptor beta chains drawn from one sample of a study of regulatory T cells in long-lasting Graves disease. One entry per CDR3 protein results from TCRdb running MiXCR on the multiplex PCR reads. The table lists 500,000 or so distinct CDR3 sequences, 15% to 20% of them singletons. Another study also made use of these data, one on T cells in Graves' hyperthyroidism and ophthalmopathy.

Sequencing was performed on peripheral blood mononuclear cells (PBMCs), taken at new diagnosis, from a patient treated with antithyroid drugs. These receptors were collected from a woman aged 40 to 65 with Graves disease. Each CDR3 is given with its conserved first and last residue. The order of the fields is CDR3 length, D gene, J gene, V gene, CDR3 protein. The D gene is left open where the match is weak.

length: 14; D: -; J: TRBJ2-7; V: TRBV5-1; CDR3: CASSSVMGRDEQYF
length: 18; D: -; J: TRBJ1-5; V: TRBV3-1; CDR3: CASSQHGLGGDSNQPQHF
length: 15; D: -; J: TRBJ1-6; V: TRBV6-1; CDR3: CASSHRAGNNSPLHF
length: 13; D: -; J: TRBJ2-3; V: TRBV6-1; CDR3: CASNQGVGDTQYF
length: 15; D: -; J: TRBJ2-6; V: TRBV7-9; CDR3: CASSFPRAGANVLTF
length: 13; D: -; J: TRBJ2-7; V: TRBV5-1; CDR3: CASSLATRAEQYF
length: 15; D: -; J: TRBJ1-2; V: TRBV5-1; CDR3: CASSPDAGSNYGYTF
length: 17; D: TRBD1; J: TRBJ2-3; V: TRBV24-1; CDR3: CATSDSTGWGGTDTQYF
length: 13; D: -; J: TRBJ1-3; V: TRBV9; CDR3: CASSVGGQDTIYF
length: 13; D: -; J: TRBJ1-4; V: TRBV15; CDR3: CAIRGFSNEKLFF
length: 16; D: -; J: TRBJ1-5; V: TRBV10-3; CDR3: CAISTDGLGSNQPQHF